This T cell receptor (beta chain) was recovered during a study of technical replicates of blood from several donors. CDR3 length equals 14 residues. The germline gives CDR1 MNHEY, CDR2 SVGAGI. V lost 0 bases and J lost 12, with 18 bases in between. Profiling relied on immunoSEQ multiplex PCR, and the TCRdb table lists in-frame clones only, not all of them. The sample lists 70,000 to 85,000 clones, roughly 92% occurring once. Sample: T cells isolated from PBMCs. The TCR was taken from a human donor in good health. The chain combines TRBV6-5 with TRBJ2-7, with D possibly being TRBD1 (6 bases). The CDR3 bases are TGTGCCAGCAGTTACTCGGAGACTCGGGACAACTTGTACTTC. Its protein product is CASSYSETRDNLYF.